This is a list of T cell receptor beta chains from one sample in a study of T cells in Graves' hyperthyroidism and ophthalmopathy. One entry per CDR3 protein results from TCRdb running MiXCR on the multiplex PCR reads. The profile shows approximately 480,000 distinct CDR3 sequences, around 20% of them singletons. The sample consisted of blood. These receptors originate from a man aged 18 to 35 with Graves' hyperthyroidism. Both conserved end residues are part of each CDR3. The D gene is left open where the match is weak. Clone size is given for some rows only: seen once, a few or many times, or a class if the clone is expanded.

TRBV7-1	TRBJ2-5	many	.	TGTGCCAGCAGCTCCGCGCCTGGGGAACCGGGACTCCACGACCTCAGGGAGACCCAGTACTTC	CASSSAPGEPGLHDLRETQYF
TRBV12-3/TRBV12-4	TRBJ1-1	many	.	TGTGCCAGCACCCAACGAGGTACTGAAGCTTTCTTT	CASTQRGTEAFF
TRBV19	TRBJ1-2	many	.	TGTGCCAGTAGCGCGGCCCTAACTAACTATGGCTACACCTTC	CASSAALTNYGYTF
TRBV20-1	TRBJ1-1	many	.	TGCAGTGCCGCACAGGGTCGAAAGGACACTGAAGCTTTCTTT	CSAAQGRKDTEAFF
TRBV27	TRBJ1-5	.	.	TGTGCCAGCAGCCTTGGGACACCGGGGATCAATCAGCCCCAGCATTTT	CASSLGTPGINQPQHF
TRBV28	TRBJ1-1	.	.	TGTGCCAGCAGTTTACCCCCACAGCAGAACACTGAAGCTTTCTTT	CASSLPPQQNTEAFF
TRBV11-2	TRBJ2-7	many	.	TGTGCCAGCAGCTCCCCACAGATCCTCCACGAGCAGTACTTC	CASSSPQILHEQYF
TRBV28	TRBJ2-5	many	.	TGTGCCAGCAACAGGGACCTCCAAGAGACCCAGTACTTC	CASNRDLQETQYF
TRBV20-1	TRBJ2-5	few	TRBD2	TGCAGTGCTAGAGGGGATAGCGGGATGGAGACCCAGTACTTC	CSARGDSGMETQYF
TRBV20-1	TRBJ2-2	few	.	TGCAGTGCCGTAGGAGAGAGGAACACCGGGGAGCTGTTTTTT	CSAVGERNTGELFF
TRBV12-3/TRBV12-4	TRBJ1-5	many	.	TGTGCCAGCAGCCACAAATGGGTCTCGAGCAATCAGCCCCAGCATTTT	CASSHKWVSSNQPQHF
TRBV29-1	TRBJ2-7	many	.	TGCAGCGTTGAGGTCCCCAGCGGGCAGTACTTC	CSVEVPSGQYF
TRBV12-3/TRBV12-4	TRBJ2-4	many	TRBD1	TGTGCCAGCAGTAGTCCGGGACAGAAAAACATTCAGTACTTC	CASSSPGQKNIQYF
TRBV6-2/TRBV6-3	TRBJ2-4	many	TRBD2	TGTGCCAGCAGTCGAACTACTAGCGGGGGGACCATTCAGTACTTC	CASSRTTSGGTIQYF
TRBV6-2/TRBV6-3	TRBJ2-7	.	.	TGTGCCAGCAGTACATTGGGGCCACTCTACGAGCAGTACTTC	CASSTLGPLYEQYF
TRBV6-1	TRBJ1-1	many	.	TGTGCCAGCATCAGGGACGGGTGGAACACTGAAGCTTTCTTT	CASIRDGWNTEAFF
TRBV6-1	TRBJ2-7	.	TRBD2	TGTGCCAGCAGTGGGGGACTAGCGGGAAATGGCGAGCAGTACTTC	CASSGGLAGNGEQYF
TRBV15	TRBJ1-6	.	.	TGTGCCACCAGCAGTACCAGGTCCTATAATTCACCCCTCCACTTT	CATSSTRSYNSPLHF
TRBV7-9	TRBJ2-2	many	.	TGTGCCAGCAGCTCTGCCGCCCGTACCGGGGAGCTGTTTTTT	CASSSAARTGELFF
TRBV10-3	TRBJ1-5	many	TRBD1	TGTGCCACCGTCCCGGGACAGGATCAGCCCCAGCATTTT	CATVPGQDQPQHF
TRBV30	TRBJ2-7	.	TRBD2	TGTGCCTGGAGCGGCGGGACTAACTACGAGCAGTACTTC	CAWSGGTNYEQYF
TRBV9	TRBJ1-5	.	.	TGTGCCAGCAGCCCCCATAGTGGGGAACGAGGGCCCCAGCATTTT	CASSPHSGERGPQHF
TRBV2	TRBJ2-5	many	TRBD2	TGTGCCAGCAGTGAGCAAGGGCTAGCGGGTAGCAGAGAGACCCAGTACTTC	CASSEQGLAGSRETQYF
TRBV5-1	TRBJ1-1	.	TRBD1	TGCGCCAGCAGCCTCACACAGGGGAGAAACACTGAAGCTTTCTTT	CASSLTQGRNTEAFF
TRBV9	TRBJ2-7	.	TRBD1	TGTGCCAGCAGCGTACCAGGACAGGGTACCTACGAGCAGTACTTC	CASSVPGQGTYEQYF
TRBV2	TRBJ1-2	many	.	TGTGCCAGCAGTTTACAGATAAACTATGGCTACACCTTC	CASSLQINYGYTF
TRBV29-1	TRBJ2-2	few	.	TGCAGCGTTGAAATGGGGAGGCCCGGGGAGCTGTTTTTT	CSVEMGRPGELFF
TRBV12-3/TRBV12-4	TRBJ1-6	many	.	TGTGCCAGCAGTTTAACGGGGGGGCCCCTCCACTTT	CASSLTGGPLHF
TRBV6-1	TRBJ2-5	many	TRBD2	TGTGCCAGCCATGAACTAGCGGGGGGTGGTCAAGAGACCCAGTACTTC	CASHELAGGGQETQYF
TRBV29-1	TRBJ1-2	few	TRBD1	TGCAGCGTTGAACCTCGACAGGGGGAACTATCAGGCTACACCTTC	CSVEPRQGELSGYTF
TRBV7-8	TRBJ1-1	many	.	TGTGCCAGCAGCGGGAGGGTGGGCAGATTAGAAGCTTTCTTT	CASSGRVGRLEAFF
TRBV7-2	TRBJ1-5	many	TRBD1	TGTGCCAGCAGCAGACAGGGGGGTAATGATCAGCCCCAGCATTTT	CASSRQGGNDQPQHF
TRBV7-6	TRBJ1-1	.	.	TGTGCCAGCAGGCTTAGAGGCAGGGGAGTTGGTGCGAACACTGAAGCTTTCTTT	CASRLRGRGVGANTEAFF
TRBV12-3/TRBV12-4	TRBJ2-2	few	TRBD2	TGTGCCAGCAGTTGGGGCGGGAGGAACACCGGGGAGCTGTTTTTT	CASSWGGRNTGELFF
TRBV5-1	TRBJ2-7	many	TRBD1	TGCGCCAGCAGCGGGGCTGGGACAGGCCTGTTCGAGCAGTACTTC	CASSGAGTGLFEQYF
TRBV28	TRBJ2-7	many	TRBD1	TGTGCCAGCAGTCCCTTGGGGTCGGCAGGGGGCTACGAGCAGTACTTC	CASSPLGSAGGYEQYF
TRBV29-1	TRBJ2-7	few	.	TGCAGCGTTGATGGGACTGAGGGAAACGAGCAGTACTTC	CSVDGTEGNEQYF
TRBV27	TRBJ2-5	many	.	TGTGCCAGCAGTTTAACGGCTAGCTGGGCGGAGACCCAGTACTTC	CASSLTASWAETQYF
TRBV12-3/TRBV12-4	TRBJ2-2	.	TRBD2	TGTGCCAGCAGGGTAGCGGGGAACACCGGGGAGCTGTTTTTT	CASRVAGNTGELFF
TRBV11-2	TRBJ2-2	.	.	TGTGCCAGCAGCTTACCGTGGTCCGGGGAGCTGTTTTTT	CASSLPWSGELFF
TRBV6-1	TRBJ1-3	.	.	TGTGCCAGCAGTGTCCTGCGAAACACCATATATTTT	CASSVLRNTIYF
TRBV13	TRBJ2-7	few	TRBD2	TGTGCCAGCAGCAGCGGGGGGAGCGCCTACGAGCAGTACTTC	CASSSGGSAYEQYF
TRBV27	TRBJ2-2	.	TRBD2	TGTGCCAGCAGTTTCACTAGCGGGAGGTCCACCGGGGAGCTGTTTTTT	CASSFTSGRSTGELFF
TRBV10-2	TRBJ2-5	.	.	TGCGCCAGCACCAACGGGGTGACAGTCCGGGAGACCCAGTACTTC	CASTNGVTVRETQYF
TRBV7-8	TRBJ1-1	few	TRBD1	TGTGCCAGCAGCTTTCGGACAGGGTCCACTGAAGCTTTCTTT	CASSFRTGSTEAFF
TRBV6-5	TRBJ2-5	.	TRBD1	TGTGCCAGCAGTTACTCGGGACAGCGCCAAGAGACCCAGTACTTC	CASSYSGQRQETQYF
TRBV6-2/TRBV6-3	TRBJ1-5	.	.	TGTGCCAGCACGGACAGTGAGGTACAGCCCCAGCATTTT	CASTDSEVQPQHF
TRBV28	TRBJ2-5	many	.	TGTGCCAGCAGTTTAGTCGGGGGCGCGGAGACCCAGTACTTC	CASSLVGGAETQYF
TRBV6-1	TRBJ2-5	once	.	TGTGCCAGCAGCGACTTCCGAAAGACCCAGTACTTC	CASSDFRKTQYF
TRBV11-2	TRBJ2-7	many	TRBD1	TGTGCCAGCAGCTTAGATTCAGGGGGTTCCTACGAGCAGTACTTC	CASSLDSGGSYEQYF
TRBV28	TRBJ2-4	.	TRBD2	TGTGCCAGCAGTTTGGGACTAGCGGGGTCCCGTGGGATAGCCAAAAACATTCAGTACTTC	CASSLGLAGSRGIAKNIQYF
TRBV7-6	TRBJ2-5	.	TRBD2	TGTGCCAGCAGCCAAGTAGCGGGGGGGGACCAAGAGACCCAGCACTTC	CASSQVAGGDQETQHF
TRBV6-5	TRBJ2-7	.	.	TGTGCCAGCAGTTCGGCGGAGACCTTACGCGAGCAGTACTTC	CASSSAETLREQYF
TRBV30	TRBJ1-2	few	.	TGTGCCTGGCCGGGACCTAACTATGGCTACACCTTC	CAWPGPNYGYTF
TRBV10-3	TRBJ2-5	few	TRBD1	TGTGCCATCGGGGACGACAGGGACCAAGAGACCCAGTACTTC	CAIGDDRDQETQYF
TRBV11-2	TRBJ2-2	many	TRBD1	TGTGCCAGCAGCTTGAGGGGGCATGGCGGGGAGCTGTTTTTT	CASSLRGHGGELFF
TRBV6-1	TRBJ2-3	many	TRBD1	TGTGCCAGCAGTGAAGCGACAGGGGGAGCAGATACGCAGTATTTT	CASSEATGGADTQYF
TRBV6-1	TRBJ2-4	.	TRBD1	TGTGCCAGCGGGACAGGGATAAGCATTCAGTACTTC	CASGTGISIQYF
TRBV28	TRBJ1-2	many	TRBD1	TGTGCCAGCAGGGCAAGGACAGGGGCTAACTATGGCTACACCTTC	CASRARTGANYGYTF
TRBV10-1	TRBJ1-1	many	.	TGCGCCAGCAGTGACCAGGGGCAGAACACTGAAGCTTTCTTT	CASSDQGQNTEAFF